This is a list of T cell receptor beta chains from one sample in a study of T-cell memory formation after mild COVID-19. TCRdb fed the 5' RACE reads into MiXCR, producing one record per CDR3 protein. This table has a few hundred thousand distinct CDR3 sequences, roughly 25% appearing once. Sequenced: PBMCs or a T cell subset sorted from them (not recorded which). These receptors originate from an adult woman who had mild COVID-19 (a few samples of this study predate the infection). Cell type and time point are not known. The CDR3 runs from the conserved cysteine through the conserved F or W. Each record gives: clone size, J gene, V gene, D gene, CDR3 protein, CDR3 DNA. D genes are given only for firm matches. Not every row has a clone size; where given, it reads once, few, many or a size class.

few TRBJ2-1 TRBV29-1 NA CSVEEREWNEQFF TGCAGCGTTGAAGAACGCGAGTGGAATGAGCAGTTCTTC
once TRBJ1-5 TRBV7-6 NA CASSSGHNSNQPQHF TGTGCCAGCAGCAGCGGACACAATAGCAATCAGCCCCAGCATTTT
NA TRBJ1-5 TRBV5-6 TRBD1 CASSFRTGGYQPQHF TGTGCCAGCAGCTTTAGGACAGGGGGCTACCAGCCCCAGCATTTT
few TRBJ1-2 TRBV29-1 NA CSVDERGFPYGYTF TGCAGCGTTGACGAGAGGGGCTTCCCCTATGGCTACACCTTC
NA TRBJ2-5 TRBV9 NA CASSVAGEQFDQYF TGTGCCAGCAGCGTAGCCGGGGAACAATTTGACCAGTACTTC
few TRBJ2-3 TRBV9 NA CASSVEGPSSDTQYF TGTGCCAGCAGCGTAGAGGGACCCTCTTCAGATACGCAGTATTTT
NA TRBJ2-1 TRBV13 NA CASSLGPGSSSYNEQFF TGTGCCAGCAGCTTAGGCCCGGGGTCCAGCTCCTACAATGAGCAGTTCTTC
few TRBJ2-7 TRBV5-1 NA CASSLAAVPYEQYF TGCGCCAGCAGCTTGGCGGCAGTACCCTACGAGCAGTACTTC
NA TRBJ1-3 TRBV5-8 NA CASSLVFGPNAGNTIYF TGTGCCAGCAGCTTGGTTTTTGGGCCCAATGCTGGAAACACCATATATTTT
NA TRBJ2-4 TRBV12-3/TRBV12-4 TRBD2 CASSPSGSRDIQYF TGTGCCAGCAGTCCGAGCGGGAGCAGGGACATTCAGTACTTC
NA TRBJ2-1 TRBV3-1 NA CASSHRDTVYNEQFF TGTGCCAGCAGCCACCGGGACACAGTCTACAATGAGCAGTTCTTC
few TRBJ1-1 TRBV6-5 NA CASSYGQNMMNTEAFF TGTGCCAGCAGTTATGGACAGAACATGATGAACACTGAAGCTTTCTTT
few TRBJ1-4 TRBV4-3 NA CASSQDWTGRDEKLFF TGCGCCAGCAGCCAAGATTGGACCGGGAGGGATGAAAAACTGTTTTTT
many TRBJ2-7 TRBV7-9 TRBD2 CASSKGLAAPYEQYF TGTGCCAGCAGTAAGGGGCTAGCGGCCCCCTACGAGCAGTACTTC
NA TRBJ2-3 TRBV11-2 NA CASSTPTGGDTDTQYF TGTGCCAGCAGCACCCCGACAGGAGGGGACACAGATACGCAGTATTTT